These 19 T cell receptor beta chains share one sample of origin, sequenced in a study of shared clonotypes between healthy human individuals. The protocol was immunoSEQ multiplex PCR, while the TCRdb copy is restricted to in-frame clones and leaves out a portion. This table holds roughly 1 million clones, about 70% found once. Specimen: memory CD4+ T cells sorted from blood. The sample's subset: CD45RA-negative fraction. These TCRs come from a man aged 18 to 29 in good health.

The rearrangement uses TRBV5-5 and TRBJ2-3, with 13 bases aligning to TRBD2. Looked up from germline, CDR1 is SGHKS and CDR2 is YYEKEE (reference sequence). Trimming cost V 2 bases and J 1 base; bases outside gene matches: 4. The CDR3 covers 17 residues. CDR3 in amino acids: CASSFTGTSGGTDTQYF. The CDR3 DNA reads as TGTGCCAGCAGCTTCACCGGGACTAGCGGGGGCACAGATACGCAGTATTTT.

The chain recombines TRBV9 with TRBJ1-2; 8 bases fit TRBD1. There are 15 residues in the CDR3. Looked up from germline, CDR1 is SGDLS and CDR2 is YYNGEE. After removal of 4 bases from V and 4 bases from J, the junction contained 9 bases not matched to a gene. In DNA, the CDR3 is TGTGCCAGCAGCCTCCAGGACAGGGCACGCTATGGCTACACCTTC. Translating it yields CASSLQDRARYGYTF.

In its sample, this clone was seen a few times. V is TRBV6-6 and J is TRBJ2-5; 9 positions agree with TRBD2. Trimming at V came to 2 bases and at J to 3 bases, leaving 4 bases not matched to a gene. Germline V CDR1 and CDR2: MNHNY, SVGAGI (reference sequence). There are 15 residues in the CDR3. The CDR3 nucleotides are TGTGCCAGCAGTTACGGGAGACTAGCGGAAGAGACCCAGTACTTC. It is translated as CASSYGRLAEETQYF.

CDR3 sequence: CASSFVGHGRNEQFF. The CDR3 DNA reads TGCGCCAGCAGCTTCGTGGGGCACGGGAGGAATGAGCAGTTCTTC. The chain recombines TRBV5-1 with TRBJ2-1; 7 bases are a match to TRBD2. J lost 7 bases, V lost 2 bases, and 9 bases had no gene match. The CDR3 runs to 15 residues. CDR1 is SGHRS, CDR2 YFSETQ, per germline.

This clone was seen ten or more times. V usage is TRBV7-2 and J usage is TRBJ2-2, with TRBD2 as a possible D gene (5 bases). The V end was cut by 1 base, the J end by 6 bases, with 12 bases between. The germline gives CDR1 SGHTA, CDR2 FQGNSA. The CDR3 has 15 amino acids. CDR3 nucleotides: TGTGCCAGCAGCTTAGGACTGCAGAGGGCCGGGGAGCTGTTTTTT. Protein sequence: CASSLGLQRAGELFF.

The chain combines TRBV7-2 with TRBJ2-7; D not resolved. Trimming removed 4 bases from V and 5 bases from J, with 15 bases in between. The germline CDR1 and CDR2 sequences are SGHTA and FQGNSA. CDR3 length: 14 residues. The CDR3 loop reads CASSSRALGNEQYF. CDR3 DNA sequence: TGTGCCAGCAGCTCCCGGGCCCTGGGGAACGAGCAGTACTTC.

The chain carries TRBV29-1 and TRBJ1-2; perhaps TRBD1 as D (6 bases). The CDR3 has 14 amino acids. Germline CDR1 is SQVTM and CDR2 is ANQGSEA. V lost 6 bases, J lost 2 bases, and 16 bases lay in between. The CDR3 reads CSVVTGVGNYGYTF. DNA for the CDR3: TGCAGCGTCGTGACAGGAGTTGGGAACTATGGCTACACCTTC.

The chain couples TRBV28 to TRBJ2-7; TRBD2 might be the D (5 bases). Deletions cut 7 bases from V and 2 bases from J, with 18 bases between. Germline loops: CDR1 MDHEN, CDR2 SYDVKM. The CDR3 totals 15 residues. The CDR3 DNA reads TGTGCCAGCAATCCTTGGAGGTCGGCGGCCTACGAGCAGTACTTC. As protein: CASNPWRSAAYEQYF.

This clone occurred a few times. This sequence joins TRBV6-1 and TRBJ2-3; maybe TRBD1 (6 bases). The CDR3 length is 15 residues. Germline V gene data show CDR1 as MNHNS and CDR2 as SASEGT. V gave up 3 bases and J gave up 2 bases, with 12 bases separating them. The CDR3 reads CASSDGQYHTDTQYF. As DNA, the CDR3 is TGTGCCAGCAGTGACGGACAGTACCACACAGATACGCAGTATTTT.

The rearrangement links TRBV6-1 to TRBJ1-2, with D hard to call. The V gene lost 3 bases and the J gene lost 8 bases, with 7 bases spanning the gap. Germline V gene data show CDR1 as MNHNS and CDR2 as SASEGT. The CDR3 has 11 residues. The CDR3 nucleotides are TGTGCCAGCAGTGAGGTTTTGGGCTACACCTTC. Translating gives CASSEVLGYTF.

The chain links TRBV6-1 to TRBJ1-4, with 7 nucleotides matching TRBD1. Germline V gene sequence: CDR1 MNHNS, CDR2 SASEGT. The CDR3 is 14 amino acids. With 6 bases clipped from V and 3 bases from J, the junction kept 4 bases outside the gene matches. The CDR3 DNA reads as TGTGCCAGCAGGCTACAGGGGTCTAATGAAAAACTGTTTTTT. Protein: CASRLQGSNEKLFF.

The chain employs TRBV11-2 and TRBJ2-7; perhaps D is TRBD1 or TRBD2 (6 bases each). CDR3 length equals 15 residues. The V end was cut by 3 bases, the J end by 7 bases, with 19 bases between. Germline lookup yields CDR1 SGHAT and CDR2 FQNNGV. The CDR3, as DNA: TGTGCCAGCAGCTTCTCTAACAGGGCCGGGGGAGAGCAGTACTTC. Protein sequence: CASSFSNRAGGEQYF.

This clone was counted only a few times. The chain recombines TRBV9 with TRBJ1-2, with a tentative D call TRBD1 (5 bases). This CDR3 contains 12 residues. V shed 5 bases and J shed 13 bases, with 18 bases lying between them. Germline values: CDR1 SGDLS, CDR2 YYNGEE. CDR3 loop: CASSRTAGDVTF. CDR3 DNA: TGTGCCAGCAGTAGAACAGCCGGGGACGTCACCTTC.

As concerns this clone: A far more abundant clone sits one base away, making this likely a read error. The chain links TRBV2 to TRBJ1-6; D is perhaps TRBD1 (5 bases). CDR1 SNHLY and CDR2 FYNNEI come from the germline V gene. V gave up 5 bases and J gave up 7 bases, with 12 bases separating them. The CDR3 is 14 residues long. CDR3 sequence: CASSLRQINSPLHF. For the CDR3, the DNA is TGTGCCAGCAGTTTGCGACAGATAAATTCACCCCTCCACTTT.

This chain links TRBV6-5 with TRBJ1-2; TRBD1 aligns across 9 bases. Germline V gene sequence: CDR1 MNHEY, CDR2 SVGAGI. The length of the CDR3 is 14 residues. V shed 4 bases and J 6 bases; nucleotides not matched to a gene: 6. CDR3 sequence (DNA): TGTGCCAGCAGTTTAGGGACAGGGTGGAATGGCTACACCTTC. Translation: CASSLGTGWNGYTF.

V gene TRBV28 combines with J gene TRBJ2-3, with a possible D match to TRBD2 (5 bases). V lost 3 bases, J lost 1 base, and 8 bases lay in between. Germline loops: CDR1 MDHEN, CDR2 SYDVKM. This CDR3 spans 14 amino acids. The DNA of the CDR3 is TGTGCCAGCAGTTTTGCGAGGGGCACAGATACGCAGTATTTT. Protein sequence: CASSFARGTDTQYF.

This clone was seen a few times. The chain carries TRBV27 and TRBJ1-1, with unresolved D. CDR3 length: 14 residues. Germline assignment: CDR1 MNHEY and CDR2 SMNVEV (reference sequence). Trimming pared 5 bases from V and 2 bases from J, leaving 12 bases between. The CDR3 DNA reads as TGTGCCAGCAGTCCGCACAGAGTCAACACTGAAGCTTTCTTT. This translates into CASSPHRVNTEAFF.

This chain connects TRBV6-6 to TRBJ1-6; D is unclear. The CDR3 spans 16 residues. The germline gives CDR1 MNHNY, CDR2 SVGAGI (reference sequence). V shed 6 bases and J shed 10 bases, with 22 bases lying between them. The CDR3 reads CASSPRAQNVGSPLHF. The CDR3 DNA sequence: TGTGCCAGCAGCCCCCGGGCCCAGAATGTGGGATCACCCCTCCACTTT.

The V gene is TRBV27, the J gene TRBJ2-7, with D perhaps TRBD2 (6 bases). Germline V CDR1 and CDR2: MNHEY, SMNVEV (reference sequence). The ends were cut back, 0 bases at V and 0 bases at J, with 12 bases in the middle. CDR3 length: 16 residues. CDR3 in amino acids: CASSLSVGGRSYEQYF. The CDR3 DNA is TGTGCCAGCAGTTTATCGGTCGGGGGTCGCTCCTACGAGCAGTACTTC.